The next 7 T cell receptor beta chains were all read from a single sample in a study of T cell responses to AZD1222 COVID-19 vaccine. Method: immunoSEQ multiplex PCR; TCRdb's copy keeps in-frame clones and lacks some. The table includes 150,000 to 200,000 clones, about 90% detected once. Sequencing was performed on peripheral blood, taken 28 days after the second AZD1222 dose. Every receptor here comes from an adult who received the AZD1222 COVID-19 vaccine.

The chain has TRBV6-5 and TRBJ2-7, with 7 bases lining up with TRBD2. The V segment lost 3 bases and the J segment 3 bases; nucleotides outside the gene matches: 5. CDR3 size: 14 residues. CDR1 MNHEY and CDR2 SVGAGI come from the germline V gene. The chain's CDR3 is CASSYAGVLYEQYF. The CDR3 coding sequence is TGTGCCAGCAGTTATGCGGGGGTCCTCTACGAGCAGTACTTC.

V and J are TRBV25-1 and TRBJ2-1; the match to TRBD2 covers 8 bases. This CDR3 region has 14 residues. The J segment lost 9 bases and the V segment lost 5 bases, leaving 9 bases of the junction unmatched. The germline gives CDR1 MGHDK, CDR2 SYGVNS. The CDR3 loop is CASSTRNGRAEQFF. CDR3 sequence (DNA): TGTGCCAGCAGTACGCGGAACGGGAGGGCTGAGCAGTTCTTC.

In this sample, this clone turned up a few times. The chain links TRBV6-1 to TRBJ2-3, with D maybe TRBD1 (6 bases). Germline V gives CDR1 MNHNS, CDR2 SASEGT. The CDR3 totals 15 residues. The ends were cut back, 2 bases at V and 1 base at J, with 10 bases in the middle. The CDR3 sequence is CASSEISGGTDTQYF. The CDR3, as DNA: TGTGCCAGCAGTGAAATTTCAGGGGGCACAGATACGCAGTATTTT.

The CDR3 DNA follows: TGTGCCAGCAGAGCCTACGAGCAGTACTTC. Protein: CASRAYEQYF. This chain connects TRBV2 to TRBJ2-7; D unresolved. Germline-derived CDR1 and CDR2 are SNHLY and FYNNEI. The V end was cut by 6 bases, the J end by 2 bases, with 2 bases between. This CDR3 spans 10 amino acids.

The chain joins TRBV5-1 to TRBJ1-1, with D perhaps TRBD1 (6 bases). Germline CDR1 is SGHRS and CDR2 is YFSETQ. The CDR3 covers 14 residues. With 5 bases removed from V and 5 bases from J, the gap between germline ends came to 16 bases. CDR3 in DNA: TGCGCCAGCAGTCCGACGGCCAGGGGTACTGAAGCTTTCTTT. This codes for CASSPTARGTEAFF.

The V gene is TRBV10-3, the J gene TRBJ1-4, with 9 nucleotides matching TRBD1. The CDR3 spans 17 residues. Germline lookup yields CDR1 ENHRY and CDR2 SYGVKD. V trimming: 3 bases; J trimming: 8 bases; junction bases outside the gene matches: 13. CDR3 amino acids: CAISDQPYRGQREKLFF. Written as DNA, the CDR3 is TGTGCCATCAGTGACCAGCCTTACAGGGGGCAGAGAGAAAAACTGTTTTTT.

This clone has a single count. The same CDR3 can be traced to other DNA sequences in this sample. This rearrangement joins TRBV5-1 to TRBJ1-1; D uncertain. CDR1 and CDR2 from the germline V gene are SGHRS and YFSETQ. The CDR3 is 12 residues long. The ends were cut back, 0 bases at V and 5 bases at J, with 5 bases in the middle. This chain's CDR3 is CASSLGRTEAFF. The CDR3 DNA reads TGCGCCAGCAGCTTGGGCAGGACTGAAGCTTTCTTT. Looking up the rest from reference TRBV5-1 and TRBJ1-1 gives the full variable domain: KAGVTQTPRYLIKTRGQQVTLSCSPISGHRSVSWYQQTPGQGLQFLFEYFSETQRNKGNFPGRFSGRQFSNSRSEMNVSTLELGDSALYLCASSLGRTEAFFGQGTRLTVV.